Listed here are 14 T cell receptor beta chains from one sample, sequenced in a study of control samples from healthy donors and cancer patients. Produced via immunoSEQ multiplex PCR; TCRdb's table is partial and in-frame only. The table shows some 130,000 clones, with 80% to 95% occurring only once. Material for sequencing was blood. Receptors were obtained from a man younger than 35 in good health.

This sequence joins TRBV27 and TRBJ2-3, with 10 bases fitting TRBD1. V shed 6 bases and J 6 bases; nucleotides not matched to a gene: 12. Germline V lookup: CDR1 MNHEY, CDR2 SMNVEV (reference sequence). The CDR3 has 16 amino acids. The CDR3 here is CASSPRDRGSADTQYF. DNA of the CDR3: TGTGCCAGCAGCCCCCGGGACAGGGGATCGGCCGATACGCAGTATTTT.

The chain is built from TRBV24-1 and TRBJ2-1; 8 positions match TRBD2. CDR3 size: 16 residues. Germline values: CDR1 KGHDR, CDR2 SFDVKD. V lost 10 bases to trimming and J lost 10 bases; unmatched junction nucleotides: 20. The CDR3 reads CATSPRELSGGGEQFF. The CDR3 region has the DNA TGTGCCACTTCCCCCCGGGAGCTCAGCGGGGGCGGGGAGCAGTTCTTC.

This rearrangement joins TRBV7-2 to TRBJ2-5; TRBD2 agrees at 10 bases. V dropped 2 bases and J dropped 5; count of bases not matched to a gene: 8. Looked up from germline, CDR1 is SGHTA and CDR2 is FQGNSA. This CDR3 has 16 amino acids. CDR3 DNA: TGTGCCAGCAGCTTAAGTCCTAGCGGGGGTTGGGAGACCCAGTACTTC. This gives the protein CASSLSPSGGWETQYF.

The chain uses TRBV19 and TRBJ2-1; 9 nucleotides agree with TRBD2. V shed 4 bases, J shed 7 bases, and the junction held 11 bases outside the gene matches. This CDR3 contains 16 residues. The germline V gene encodes CDR1 LNHDA and CDR2 SQIVND (reference sequence). The CDR3 sequence: CASSTRGSGGLNEQFF. The CDR3 DNA is TGTGCCAGTAGTACTCGGGGTAGCGGGGGTTTAAATGAGCAGTTCTTC.

V gene TRBV28 combines with J gene TRBJ2-1; no clear D. The CDR3 covers 13 residues. Germline lookup yields CDR1 MDHEN and CDR2 SYDVKM. Trimming cost V 1 base and J 8 bases, with 9 bases left between them. CDR3 amino acids: CASSLSTNDEQFF. CDR3 DNA: TGTGCCAGCAGTTTATCCACGAATGATGAGCAGTTCTTC.

The rearrangement uses TRBV5-4 and TRBJ2-2; 7 bases map to TRBD1. There are 14 residues in the CDR3. Germline lookup yields CDR1 SGHNT and CDR2 YYREEE (reference sequence). V shed 0 bases, J shed 6 bases, and the junction held 2 bases outside the gene matches. This CDR3 is CASSLGQGAGELFF. The CDR3 DNA reads as TGTGCCAGCAGCTTGGGGCAGGGGGCCGGGGAGCTGTTTTTT. Based on the CDR3 plus reference TRBV5-4 and TRBJ2-2, the full variable domain is ETGVTQSPTHLIKTRGQQVTLRCSSQSGHNTVSWYQQALGQGPQFIFQYYREEENGRGNFPPRFSGLQFPNYSSELNVNALELDDSALYLCASSLGQGAGELFFGEGSRLTVL.

About this clone itself: The same CDR3 can be traced to other DNA sequences in this sample. V usage is TRBV2 and J usage is TRBJ1-3; 7 bases are a match to TRBD1. Per the germline V gene, CDR1 is SNHLY and CDR2 is FYNNEI. CDR3 length equals 14 residues. Trimming removed 3 bases from V and 4 bases from J; junction bases left unmatched: 3. For the CDR3, the DNA is TGTGCCAGCAGTGAGGAGGGGGCGGGAAACACCATATATTTT. Translation gives CASSEEGAGNTIYF.

A remark on this clone: Other DNA sequences from this sample encode an identical CDR3 as well. This chain connects TRBV29-1 to TRBJ2-1; 8 nucleotides agree with TRBD2. Germline V gene data show CDR1 as SQVTM and CDR2 as ANQGSEA. J lost 10 bases, V lost 1 base, and 6 bases had no gene match. The CDR3 has 13 residues. CDR3: CSVEGRGGWEQFF. The CDR3 nucleotides read TGCAGCGTTGAAGGTCGGGGGGGATGGGAGCAGTTCTTC.

The chain couples TRBV12-5 to TRBJ2-3; TRBD1 matches 7 bases. J lost 4 bases, V lost 1 base, and 2 bases had no gene match. The CDR3 has 14 residues. Per germline, CDR1 LGHNT and CDR2 FRNRAP. The CDR3 here is CASGLGQGPDTQYF. The CDR3 DNA reads TGTGCTAGTGGTTTGGGACAGGGTCCAGATACGCAGTATTTT.

Notes on this clone: The same CDR3 arises from other DNA sequences in this sample as well. This chain connects TRBV6-6 to TRBJ2-3; D gene uncertain. The V gene's germline CDR1 is MNHNY and CDR2 SVGAGI (reference sequence). CDR3 size: 14 residues. V lost 0 bases and J 2 bases, leaving 6 bases between the germline ends. In DNA form, the CDR3 reads TGTGCCAGCAGTTACTCACCCTCCACAGATACGCAGTATTTT. Amino acids: CASSYSPSTDTQYF.

This clone was counted a few times. This sequence joins TRBV7-9 and TRBJ2-7; 8 bases align to TRBD1. With V trimmed by 2 bases and J by 9 bases, 3 bases remained unmatched. CDR3 length: 12 amino acids. The V gene's germline CDR1 is SEHNR and CDR2 FQNEAQ (reference sequence). CDR3 DNA: TGTGCCAGCAGCTTACGACAGGGGTGGCAGTACTTC. It codes for CASSLRQGWQYF.

This clone occurred a few times. The chain couples TRBV7-9 to TRBJ2-1; 14 bases are shared with TRBD2. Looked up from germline, CDR1 is SEHNR and CDR2 is FQNEAQ (reference sequence). Trimming removed 4 bases from V and 7 bases from J; junction bases left unmatched: 6. The CDR3 consists of 16 residues. CDR3 bases: TGTGCCAGCAGCTCGGGACTAGCGGGGGTTCCAAATGAGCAGTTCTTC. The encoded protein is CASSSGLAGVPNEQFF. Supplemented by reference TRBV7-9 and TRBJ2-1, the full variable domain reads DTGVSQNPRHKITKRGQNVTFRCDPISEHNRLYWYRQTLGQGPEFLTYFQNEAQLEKSRLLSDRFSAERPKGSFSTLEIQRTEQGDSAMYLCASSSGLAGVPNEQFFGPGTRLTVL.

The chain has TRBV2 and TRBJ1-6; D is unresolved. The V gene lost 3 bases and the J gene lost 6 bases, with 15 bases spanning the gap. The CDR3 length is 16 residues. Germline CDR1 SNHLY, CDR2 FYNNEI. The CDR3 is CASSDPYIGPNSPLHF. CDR3 in DNA: TGTGCCAGCAGTGACCCTTATATCGGACCTAATTCACCCCTCCACTTT.

V usage is TRBV7-9 and J usage is TRBJ1-2; TRBD1 might be the D (6 bases). Trimming stripped 5 bases from V and 2 bases from J, with 9 bases between. In germline, CDR1 is SEHNR, CDR2 FQNEAQ (reference sequence). The CDR3 covers 13 residues. CDR3 in DNA: TGTGCCAGCAGCCCGGGGGCGAACTATGGCTACACCTTC. The encoded protein is CASSPGANYGYTF.